Reported below is one T cell receptor beta chain. The entry originates in a study of blood T cell repertoires in COVID-19. Germline-derived CDR1 and CDR2 are SGHRS and YFSETQ. This CDR3 spans 15 amino acids. Unmatched junction bases numbered 5, after V lost 2 bases and J lost 1 base. Assay used: immunoSEQ multiplex PCR; TCRdb lists only in-frame clones, some missing. The data show 130,000 or so clones, 88% seen once. Sequencing was carried out using peripheral blood. This clonotype was sampled from a human donor in a cohort sampled during active COVID-19. V usage is TRBV5-1 and J usage is TRBJ1-2, with 7 bases matching TRBD1. CDR3 region: CASSLDRELNYGYTF. The CDR3 DNA reads as TGCGCCAGCAGCTTAGACAGGGAACTTAACTATGGCTACACCTTC.